Following are 12 T cell receptor beta chains from one sample sequenced in a study of shared clonotypes between healthy human individuals. Assay used: immunoSEQ multiplex PCR; TCRdb lists only in-frame clones, some missing. The top ten hold over 0.1% of the sample, which has 2 million to 2.5 million clones, approximately 94% seen once. The sequenced sample was naive CD4+ T cells sorted from blood. The subset here: CD45RA+ positively selected. These receptors were obtained from a young man in good health.

The rearrangement joins TRBV29-1 to TRBJ2-7, with D possibly being TRBD2 (5 bases). The V gene's germline CDR1 is SQVTM and CDR2 ANQGSEA. The CDR3 totals 13 residues. Trimming stripped 4 bases from V and 6 bases from J, with 16 bases between. The CDR3 coding sequence is TGCAGCGTTGCCCGGGGTCTTTCGGGCGAGCAGTACTTC. This gives the protein CSVARGLSGEQYF.

The V gene is TRBV5-1, the J gene TRBJ1-1; 7 positions match TRBD1. Trimming took 4 bases from V and 1 from J; bases not matched to a gene: 7. CDR1 is SGHRS, CDR2 YFSETQ, per germline. CDR3 size: 15 residues. CDR3 residues: CASSLRQGRNTEAFF. The CDR3 DNA follows: TGCGCCAGCAGCCTCCGACAGGGTAGGAACACTGAAGCTTTCTTT.

The chain couples TRBV4-1 to TRBJ1-2, with D possibly TRBD1 on 6 matching bases. From germline, CDR1 is MGHRA and CDR2 YSYEKL. The CDR3 runs 15 residues. Trimming took off 7 bases at V and 4 bases at J, with 19 bases between the two ends. The CDR3 spells CASTEETGVVYGYTF. CDR3 coding DNA: TGCGCCAGCACCGAGGAGACAGGAGTCGTCTATGGCTACACCTTC.

V is TRBV30 and J is TRBJ1-6; 7 bases agree with TRBD1. This CDR3 has 15 residues. Germline values: CDR1 GTSNPN, CDR2 SVGIG (reference sequence). V lost 5 bases to trimming and J lost 6 bases; unmatched junction nucleotides: 10. As DNA, the CDR3 is TGTGCCTGGCTCGGGACCGGGACAGTTAATTCACCCCTCCACTTT. This codes for CAWLGTGTVNSPLHF.

V and J are TRBV18 and TRBJ2-7; TRBD1 matches at 8 bases. This CDR3 comprises 17 residues. Trimming at V came to 2 bases and at J to 4 bases, leaving 13 bases not matched to a gene. CDR1 is KGHSH and CDR2 is LQKENI in the germline V gene. The CDR3 loop reads CASSPMAGTGLGYEQYF. CDR3 nucleotide sequence: TGTGCCAGCTCACCAATGGCCGGGACAGGCTTGGGATACGAGCAGTACTTC. The whole variable domain, filled in from reference TRBV18 and TRBJ2-7, reads NAGVMQNPRHLVRRRGQEARLRCSPMKGHSHVYWYRQLPEEGLKFMVYLQKENIIDESGMPKERFSAEFPKEGPSILRIQQVVRGDSAAYFCASSPMAGTGLGYEQYFGPGTRLTVT.

This chain uses TRBV7-3 with TRBJ2-5; D assignment may be TRBD1 or TRBD2 (7 bases each). CDR3 length: 13 amino acids. Germline assignment: CDR1 SGHTA and CDR2 FQGTGA. Trimming took off 5 bases at V and 5 bases at J, with 12 bases between the two ends. The CDR3, as DNA: TGTGCCAGCAGCCCCCAGGGGGGGGAGACCCAGTACTTC. The encoded protein is CASSPQGGETQYF.

The chain carries TRBV5-1 and TRBJ1-1, with unresolved D. Trimming took off 1 base at V and 8 bases at J, with 18 bases between the two ends. Germline V gives CDR1 SGHRS, CDR2 YFSETQ. CDR3 length equals 15 residues. The CDR3 DNA reads as TGCGCCAGCAGCTTGTCTCGGGGAGAGCGGACCGAAGCTTTCTTT. Translation: CASSLSRGERTEAFF.

This chain joins TRBV30 and TRBJ2-7; TRBD2 matches at 9 bases. The CDR3 covers 15 residues. V shed 2 bases, J shed 6 bases, and the junction held 11 bases outside the gene matches. In germline, CDR1 is GTSNPN, CDR2 SVGIG (reference sequence). CDR3 region: CAWSPQGLAGSEQYF. The CDR3 nucleotides read TGTGCCTGGAGTCCACAGGGGCTAGCGGGAAGCGAGCAGTACTTC.

The chain couples TRBV10-3 to TRBJ2-5, with D possibly TRBD2 on 6 matching bases. CDR1 and CDR2 (germline): ENHRY, SYGVKD. Trimming stripped 4 bases from V and 2 bases from J, with 11 bases between. The CDR3 consists of 14 residues. CDR3 nucleotides: TGTGCCATCAGTGCGGAGGGTTTGCAAGAGACCCAGTACTTC. It translates to CAISAEGLQETQYF.

This clone showed up just once. The V call is TRBV11-2, the J call TRBJ2-7; 9 nucleotides agree with TRBD2. The CDR3 has 15 amino acids. Germline CDR1 is SGHAT and CDR2 is FQNNGV. V lost 4 bases to trimming and J lost 5 bases; unmatched junction nucleotides: 9. The CDR3 nucleotides are TGTGCCAGCAGCTCCGCGAGGACTAGCGTCCACGAGCAGTACTTC. It specifies CASSSARTSVHEQYF.

The chain recombines TRBV19 with TRBJ1-1; 7 bases agree with TRBD1. CDR3 length: 14 amino acids. Per the germline V gene, CDR1 is LNHDA and CDR2 is SQIVND (reference sequence). V shed 5 bases and J 0 bases; nucleotides not matched to a gene: 3. CDR3 sequence: CASSQGGLNTEAFF. The CDR3, as DNA: TGTGCCAGTAGTCAGGGGGGTTTGAACACTGAAGCTTTCTTT. Complete variable domain (other parts from reference TRBV19 and TRBJ1-1): DGGITQSPKYLFRKEGQNVTLSCEQNLNHDAMYWYRQDPGQGLRLIYYSQIVNDFQKGDIAEGYSVSREKKESFPLTVTSAQKNPTAFYLCASSQGGLNTEAFFGQGTRLTVV.

J is TRBJ1-6 and V is TRBV7-8; 8 bases map to TRBD1. Unmatched junction bases numbered 13, after V lost 0 bases and J lost 9 bases. CDR3 length equals 18 residues. Germline V gene lookup returns CDR1 SGHVS and CDR2 FQNEAQ. CDR3 in DNA: TGTGCCAGCAGCTTAGCCAGGGGGCTTTCTACGTCCGCTTCACCCCTCCACTTT. Translated, it gives CASSLARGLSTSASPLHF.